This paragraph covers one TCR beta chain sequence. Its antigen is not known. TCRdb recomputed calls from the 5' RACE reads with MiXCR, one row per CDR3 protein. The sample lists fewer than 250,000 distinct CDR3 sequences, 7.5% occurring once. This sample is part of a study of identical twins. Overall study findings and caveats: Twins showed weaker excess sharing in their beta out-of-frame sequences.

Healthy Caucasians provided all donations. The same data also contributed to another study, on yellow fever vaccine responses in identical twins. This second study says: As reported, the vaccine T cell response of twins seemed partly convergent and partly personalized.

The sequenced sample consisted of CD8+ T cells sorted from blood. The source of this sequence is a woman aged 18-29 years in good health.

The CDR3 here is CASSLGPWEQYF. As DNA, the CDR3 is TGTGCCAGCAGTTTGGGACCCTGGGAGCAGTACTTC. This rearrangement joins TRBV12-3 or TRBV12-4 to TRBJ2-7; D is tentatively TRBD1 or TRBD2 (5 bases each). V lost 3 bases and J lost 7, with 10 bases in between. CDR3 length equals 12 residues.